This TCR beta chain was identified during a study of cytomegalovirus exposure and HLA in healthy donors (dated by TCRdb to the late 2010s). With regard to the full study: According to a later analysis, the 100 to 150 validation repertoires were produced on the same platform as the 666 repertoires of the first cohort. Along with the roughly 670-subject first cohort, a separate validation cohort of 120 different subjects was used. To predict cytomegalovirus infection status, the study brought together high-throughput TCR immunosequencing, statistical association of individual TCRs with disease status, and machine learning. The study aimed to test whether signatures of past pathogen exposure could be identified by cataloging public T cell receptors. Summary of the overall study and its limitations: According to the authors, the approach could potentially be generalized to other disease states and immunological phenotypes. A total of 164 TCR beta chains were listed by the study as associated with cytomegalovirus. A few of the identified cytomegalovirus-associated TCR beta chains were confirmed in vitro to be specific for cytomegalovirus antigens. While some public TCRs were present in many individuals, most TCR sequences turned up only very rarely across donors. The validation cohort had no HLA typing available for a later analysis, so co-occurrence within that cohort was assessed over all 120 or so repertoires. Subsequent analysis determined that TCRs grouped into clusters in the first cohort also showed a tendency toward co-occurrence across the 90 to 150 validation repertoires, and 85% to 95% of cluster scores exceeded 0. The classifier was reported to diagnose cytomegalovirus status with high specificity and sensitivity in both the original cohort and the validation cohort.

V and J are trimmed by 6 bases and 1 base, and the gene matches miss 6 bases of the junction. CDR1 SNHLY and CDR2 FYNNEI are derived from the germline V gene. From the cysteine through the phenylalanine, the CDR3 covers 15 amino acids. The CDR3 DNA has 45 bases and is translated from base 1. This clone has only one observation. It lacks a known antigen. The input lacks base qualities; no much larger clone sits a single base away. Library construction relied on the immunoSEQ multiplex PCR assay. In the original analysis: A statistical classification framework was developed to diagnose cytomegalovirus status using the catalog of TCR beta chain sequences. TCRdb carries this immuneACCESS record with in-frame sequences only. Its versions omit some clonotypes, under half of them owing to an unresolved V gene in the studies checked, with the rest unexplained. V, J and clone size were drawn from that table, and D and trimming were deduced from the DNA. The sample table contains about 120,000 clones; only one count was recorded for about 83% of them. Clones ranked in the top ten supply 2.1% of the sample.

Separate from the approximately 700-subject first cohort, the validation cohort of about 110 subjects was the group to which the donors belonged. Recombination connected TRBV2 to TRBJ2-3; 8 bases in between match TRBD1. What was sequenced was PBMCs. This receptor was obtained from a woman in her twenties or thirties in good health and CMV-seronegative. The DNA sequence is given as TGTGCCAGCAGCGGAGGACAGGGTGGCACAGATACGCAGTATTTT. This gives the protein CASSGGQGGTDTQYF.